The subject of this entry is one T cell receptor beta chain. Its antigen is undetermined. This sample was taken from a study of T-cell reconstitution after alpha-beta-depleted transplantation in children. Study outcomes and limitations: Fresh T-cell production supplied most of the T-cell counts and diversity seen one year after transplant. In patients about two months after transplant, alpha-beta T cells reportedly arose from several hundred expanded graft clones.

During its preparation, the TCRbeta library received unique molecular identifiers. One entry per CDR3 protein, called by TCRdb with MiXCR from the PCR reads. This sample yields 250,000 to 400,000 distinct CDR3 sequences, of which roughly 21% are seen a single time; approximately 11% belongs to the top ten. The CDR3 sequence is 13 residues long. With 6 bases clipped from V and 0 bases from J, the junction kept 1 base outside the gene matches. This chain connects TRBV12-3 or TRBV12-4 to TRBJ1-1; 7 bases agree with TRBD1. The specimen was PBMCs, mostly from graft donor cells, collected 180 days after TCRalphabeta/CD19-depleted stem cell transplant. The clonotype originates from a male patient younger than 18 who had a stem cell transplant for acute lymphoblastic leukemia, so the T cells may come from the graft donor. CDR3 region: CASRGQMNTEAFF. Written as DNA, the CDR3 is TGTGCCAGCAGGGGACAGATGAACACTGAAGCTTTCTTT.